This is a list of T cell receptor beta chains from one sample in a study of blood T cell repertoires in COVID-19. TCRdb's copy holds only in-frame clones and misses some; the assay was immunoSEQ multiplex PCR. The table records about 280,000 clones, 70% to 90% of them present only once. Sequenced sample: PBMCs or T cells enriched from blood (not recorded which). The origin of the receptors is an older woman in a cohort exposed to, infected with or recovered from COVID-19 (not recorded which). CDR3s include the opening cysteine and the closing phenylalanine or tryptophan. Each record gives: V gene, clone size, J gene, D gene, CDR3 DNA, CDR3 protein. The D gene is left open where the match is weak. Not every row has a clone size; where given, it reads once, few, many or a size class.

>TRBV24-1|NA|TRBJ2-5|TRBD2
TGTGCCACCAGTGATCCCGGCGGGAGGGAGACCCAGTACTTC
CATSDPGGRETQYF
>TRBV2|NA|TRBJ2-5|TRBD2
TGTGCCACCTCTCGCACTAGCGGGAGGCAGGAGACCCAGTACTTC
CATSRTSGRQETQYF
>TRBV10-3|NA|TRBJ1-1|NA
TGTGCCATCAGTGGGCAGACAGGTGAAGCTTTCTTT
CAISGQTGEAFF
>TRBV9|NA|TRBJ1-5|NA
TGTGCCAGCAGCGTAGTGGGTCCAGGTTCGTGGTATCAGCCCCAGCATTTT
CASSVVGPGSWYQPQHF
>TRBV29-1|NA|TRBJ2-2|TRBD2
TGCAGCGCCACCGGGACTAGCGAGAACACCGGGGAGCTGTTTTTT
CSATGTSENTGELFF
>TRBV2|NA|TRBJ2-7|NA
TGTGCCAGCTCCGGGCAGGGAGGCCACGAGCAGTACTTC
CASSGQGGHEQYF
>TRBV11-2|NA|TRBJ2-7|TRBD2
TGTGCCAGCAGCGTCCGACTAGCCGCCCCCGAGCAGTACTTC
CASSVRLAAPEQYF
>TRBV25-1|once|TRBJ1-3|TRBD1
TGTGCCAGCAGTGATCGGACAGGGAACGGAAACACCATATATTTT
CASSDRTGNGNTIYF
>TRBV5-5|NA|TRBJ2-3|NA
TGTGCCAGCAGCTTGTATGTGGGCCGTAGCACAGATACGCAGTATTTT
CASSLYVGRSTDTQYF
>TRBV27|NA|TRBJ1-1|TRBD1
TGTGCCAGCAACCGGGACAGGGCGGGAACTGAAGCTTTCTTT
CASNRDRAGTEAFF
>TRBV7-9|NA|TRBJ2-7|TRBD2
TGTGCCAGCAGCTTAGCGATTAGCGGGAGTCTCGACGAGCAGTACTTC
CASSLAISGSLDEQYF
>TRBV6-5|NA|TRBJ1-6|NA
TGTGCCAGCAGTTACTCCCGGACAGCGAATTCACCCCTCCACTTT
CASSYSRTANSPLHF
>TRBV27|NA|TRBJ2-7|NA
TGTGCCAGCACCCCAGGAAATTCCCCTCTTTCTACGCAGTACTTC
CASTPGNSPLSTQYF
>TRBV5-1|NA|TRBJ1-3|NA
TGCGCCAGCAGCGGGGGCCAGCCTGGAAACACCATATATTTT
CASSGGQPGNTIYF
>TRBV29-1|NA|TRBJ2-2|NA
TGCAGCGTTGCGACACTTATCACCGGGGAGCTGTTTTTT
CSVATLITGELFF
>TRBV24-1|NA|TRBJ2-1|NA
TGTGCCACCAGTGATAGTTTCGTACGAACCAGCTCCTACAATGAGCAGTTCTTC
CATSDSFVRTSSYNEQFF
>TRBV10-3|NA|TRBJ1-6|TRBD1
TGTGCCATCAGGGCCGACAGGGCGGGTTCACCCCTCCACTTT
CAIRADRAGSPLHF
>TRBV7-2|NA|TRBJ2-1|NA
TGTGCCAGCAGCTTAGAGGGTCCCGCGGGGAATGAGCAGTTCTTC
CASSLEGPAGNEQFF
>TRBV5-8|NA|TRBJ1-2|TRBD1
TGTGCCAGCAGACCTAATCACAGGGGATCGAACTATGGCTACACCTTC
CASRPNHRGSNYGYTF
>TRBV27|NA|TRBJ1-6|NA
TGTGCCAGCAGGCGGTTCGGGGGGTCCTATAATTCACCCCTCCACTTT
CASRRFGGSYNSPLHF
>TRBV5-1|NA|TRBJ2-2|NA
TGCGCCAGCAGCTTGGAAGCGAGTAACACCGGGGAGCTGTTTTTT
CASSLEASNTGELFF
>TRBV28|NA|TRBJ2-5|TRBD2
TGTGCCAGCAGTACGCTAGCGGGAGGAGAGACCCAGTACTTC
CASSTLAGGETQYF
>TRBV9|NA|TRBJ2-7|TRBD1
TGTGCCAGCAGCGTAGGGCCGGGACAGCACTACGAGCAGTACTTC
CASSVGPGQHYEQYF
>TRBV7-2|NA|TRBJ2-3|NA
TGTGCCAGCAGCTTAGTTACGGGATACGCAGATACGCAGTATTTT
CASSLVTGYADTQYF
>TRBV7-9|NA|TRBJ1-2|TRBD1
TGTGCCAGCAGCCCCCGGACAGGGAATAACTATGGCTACACCTTC
CASSPRTGNNYGYTF
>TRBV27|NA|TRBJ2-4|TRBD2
TGTGCCAGCAGTCCAAACCGCGGGACTAGCGGCGAACCTATAGCCAAAAACATTCAGTACTTC
CASSPNRGTSGEPIAKNIQYF
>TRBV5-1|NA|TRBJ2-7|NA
TGCGCCAGCAGCTCCTTACAGGGAACCGAGCAGTACTTC
CASSSLQGTEQYF
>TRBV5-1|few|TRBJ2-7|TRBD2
TGCGCCAGCAGCACCGGGACTAGCGGGACCTACGAGCAGTACTTC
CASSTGTSGTYEQYF
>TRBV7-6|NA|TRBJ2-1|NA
TGTGCCAGCAGTCCCCTTGGGAGTGTCAATGAGCAGTTCTTC
CASSPLGSVNEQFF
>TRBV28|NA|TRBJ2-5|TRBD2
TGTGCCAGCAGTCCCCTCGCGGGAGGGCCTGAAGAGACCCAGTACTTC
CASSPLAGGPEETQYF
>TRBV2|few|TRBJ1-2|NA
TGTGCCAGCAGTTACCTCCAGGGAAACTATGGCTACACCTTC
CASSYLQGNYGYTF
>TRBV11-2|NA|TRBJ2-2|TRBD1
TGTGCCAGCAGCTTAACAGGGGCGATGAACACCGGGGAGCTGTTTTTT
CASSLTGAMNTGELFF
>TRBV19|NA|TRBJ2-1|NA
TGTGCCAGTAGTCGGGACAAAAGGAATGAGCAGTTCTTC
CASSRDKRNEQFF
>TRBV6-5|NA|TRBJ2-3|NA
TGTGCCAGCAGCAAAAGCCCGGGGGTCACAGATACGCAGTATTTT
CASSKSPGVTDTQYF
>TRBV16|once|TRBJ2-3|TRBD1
TGTGCCAGCAGCCAAAACAGGGGGACAGATACGCAGTATTTT
CASSQNRGTDTQYF
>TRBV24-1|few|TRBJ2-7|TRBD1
TGTGCCACACCCTCGACAGGGAGTTTCGGCGAGCAGTACTTC
CATPSTGSFGEQYF
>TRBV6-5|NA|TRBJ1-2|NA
TGTGCCAGCAGTTACTCCGGGACTGTTGGCTACACCTTC
CASSYSGTVGYTF
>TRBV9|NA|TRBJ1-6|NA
TGTGCCAGCAGCGTTGGGCAGGACTGGTATAATTCACCCCTCCACTTT
CASSVGQDWYNSPLHF
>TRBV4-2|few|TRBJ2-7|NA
TGTGCCAGCAGCCAACGGAATTCGGGCTCCTACGAGCAGTACTTC
CASSQRNSGSYEQYF
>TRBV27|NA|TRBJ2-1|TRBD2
TGTGCCAGCAGTTTCGTTGCGGGAGTGCACAATGAGCAGTTCTTC
CASSFVAGVHNEQFF
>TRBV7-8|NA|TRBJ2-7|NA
TGTGCCAGCAGCTCATACGGGACTTCAAGAGGCGAGCAGTACTTC
CASSSYGTSRGEQYF
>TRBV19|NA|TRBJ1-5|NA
TGTGCCAGTAGTATCGTCGGACAGCGCAATCAGCCCCAGCATTTT
CASSIVGQRNQPQHF
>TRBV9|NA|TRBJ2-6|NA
TGTGCCAGCAGCGTAGGGACACCTTTCTCTGGGGCCAACGTCCTGACTTTC
CASSVGTPFSGANVLTF
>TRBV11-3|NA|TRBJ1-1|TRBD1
TGTGCCAGCAGCCAGACAGGGAAAAGCACTGAAGCTTTCTTT
CASSQTGKSTEAFF
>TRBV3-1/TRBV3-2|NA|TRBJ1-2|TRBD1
TGTGCCAGCAGCCAAGTTTCCAGGGGGCGTAACTATGGCTACACCTTC
CASSQVSRGRNYGYTF
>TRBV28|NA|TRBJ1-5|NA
TGTGCCAGCAGTGCAGACAGTTTCAGTCAGCCCCAGCATTTT
CASSADSFSQPQHF
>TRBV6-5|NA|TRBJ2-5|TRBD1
TGTGCCAGCAGACAGGGGGGACCTGGAGAGACCCAGTACTTC
CASRQGGPGETQYF
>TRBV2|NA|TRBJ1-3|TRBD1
TGTGCCAGCAGCGAGACAGGGATCTCTGGAAACACCATATATTTT
CASSETGISGNTIYF
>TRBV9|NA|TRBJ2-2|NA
TGTGCCAGCAGCCGGGGGGCGGAGGCCACCGGGGAGCTGTTTTTT
CASSRGAEATGELFF
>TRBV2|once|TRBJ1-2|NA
TGTGCCAGCAGTGCTTCGAGGGTTGAATATGGCTACACCTTC
CASSASRVEYGYTF